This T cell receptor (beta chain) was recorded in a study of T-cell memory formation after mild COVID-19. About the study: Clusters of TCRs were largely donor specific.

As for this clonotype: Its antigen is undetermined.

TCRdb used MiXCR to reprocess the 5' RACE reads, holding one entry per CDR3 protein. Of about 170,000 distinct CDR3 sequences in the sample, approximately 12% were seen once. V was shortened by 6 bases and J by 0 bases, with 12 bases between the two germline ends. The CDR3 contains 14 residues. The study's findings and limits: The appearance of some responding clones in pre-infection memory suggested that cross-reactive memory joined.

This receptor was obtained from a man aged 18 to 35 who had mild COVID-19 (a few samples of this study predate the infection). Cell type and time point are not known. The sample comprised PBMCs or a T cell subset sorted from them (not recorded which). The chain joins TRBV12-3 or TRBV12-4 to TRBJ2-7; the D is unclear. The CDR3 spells CASSPNDLSYEQYF. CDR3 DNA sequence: TGTGCCAGCAGCCCTAACGATCTCTCCTACGAGCAGTACTTC.